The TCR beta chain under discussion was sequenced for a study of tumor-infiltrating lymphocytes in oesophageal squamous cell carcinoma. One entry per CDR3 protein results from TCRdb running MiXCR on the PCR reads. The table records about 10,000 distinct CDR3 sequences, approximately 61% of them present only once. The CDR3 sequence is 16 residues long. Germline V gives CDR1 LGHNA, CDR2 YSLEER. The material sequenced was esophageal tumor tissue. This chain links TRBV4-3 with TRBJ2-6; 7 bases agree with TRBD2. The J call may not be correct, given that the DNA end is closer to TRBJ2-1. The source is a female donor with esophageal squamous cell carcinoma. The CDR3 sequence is CASSQDRTRVYNEQFF. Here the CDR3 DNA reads TGCGCCAGCAGCCAAGACCGGACTAGGGTATACAATGAGCAGTTCTTC.